The 3 T cell receptor beta chains below come from one sample, sequenced in a study of T cell repertoires in cytomegalovirus infection. TCRdb reprocessed the reads via MiXCR and lists one record per CDR3 protein. The sample yields more than 200,000 distinct CDR3 sequences, around 8.7% seen once. Sequencing was performed on PBMCs. The source is a human donor in good health (CMV status not recorded). Some clones in this sample may be carry-over from other donors' samples.

The chain uses TRBV6-5 and TRBJ2-5, with D possibly TRBD1 on 5 matching bases. The V gene's germline CDR1 is MNHEY and CDR2 SVGAGI. The CDR3 runs to 15 residues. Trimming cost V 0 bases and J 4 bases, with 12 bases left between them. The CDR3 is CASSYSMNRGETQYF. Here the CDR3 DNA reads TGTGCCAGCAGTTACTCGATGAATAGGGGAGAGACCCAGTACTTC.

This clonotype was counted ten times or more. The chain combines TRBV20-1 with TRBJ1-2; D gene unclear. The CDR3 has 12 residues. V shed 3 bases and J shed 8 bases, with 13 bases lying between them. The germline CDR1 and CDR2 sequences are DFQATT and SNEGSKA (reference sequence). CDR3 residues: CSASEQSEGYTF. CDR3 in DNA: TGCAGTGCTAGTGAACAGTCGGAAGGCTACACCTTC.

With regard to this clonotype: A read error is possible here, since a much larger clone lies one base away. V usage is TRBV18 and J usage is TRBJ2-7, with TRBD2 identical over 8 bases. Germline loops: CDR1 KGHSH, CDR2 LQKENI. Trimming cost V 3 bases and J 4 bases; bases outside gene matches: 5. This CDR3 comprises 14 residues. The CDR3 sequence: CASSPRTSWYEQYF. As DNA, the CDR3 is TGTGCCAGCTCACCGCGGACTAGCTGGTACGAGCAGTACTTC. Looking up the rest from reference TRBV18 and TRBJ2-7 gives the full variable domain: NAGVMQNPRHLVRRRGQEARLRCSPMKGHSHVYWYRQLPEEGLKFMVYLQKENIIDESGMPKERFSAEFPKEGPSILRIQQVVRGDSAAYFCASSPRTSWYEQYFGPGTRLTVT.